This T cell receptor beta chain stems from a study of human T cells and chemical hapten exposure. Whole-study findings and limits: Expanded TCRs made up significantly more big CDR3 similarity clusters than controls did.

Time point specified: patch test 2, 6 weeks after DPC sensitization. The treatment was: therapeutic diphenylcyclopropenone sensitization with weekly scalp DPC. The authors extracted total RNA from unfractionated whole blood. In its sample, this clonotype was seen many times. Its antigen is undetermined. Methods used by the authors: There were a median of approximately 88,000 TCRs per sample, with a range from roughly 20,000 to 700,000. MiXCR, applied by TCRdb to the RACE reads, yields one record per CDR3 protein. What appears here as the V and J calls and clone size reflects TCRdb's work, not the paper's. Here the sample spans 40,000 or so distinct CDR3 sequences, 9.6% being singletons. This clonotype was sampled from a woman in her 30s with alopecia areata. Some clones in this sample may be carry-over from other donors' samples. Specimen: whole blood, collected in connection with sensitization to the hapten diphenylcyclopropenone (DPC).

The CDR3 here is CASSLTRDEQFF. DNA for the CDR3: TGTGCCAGCAGCCTCACACGCGATGAGCAGTTCTTC. The V gene is TRBV7-2, the J gene TRBJ2-1; D call uncertain. This CDR3 comprises 12 residues. Germline CDR1 SGHTA, CDR2 FQGNSA. The V end lost 5 bases, the J end lost 8 bases, and 10 bases lay between the germline ends.